A selection of T cell receptor beta chains follows, all from one sample in a study of PD-L1 blockade in urothelial cancer. Libraries were prepared by immunoSEQ multiplex PCR; TCRdb keeps only in-frame clonotypes and omits some of them. The top ten hold 8.4% of the sample, which has approximately 93,000 clones, roughly 83% seen once. The input for sequencing was PBMCs, taken around atezolizumab (anti-PD-L1) treatment. The receptors originated from a man between 70 and 80 years old with urothelial cancer. Each CDR3 is given with its conserved first and last residue. The D gene is left open where the match is weak. Size is stated for part of the rows, as once, few or many counts, or as a class when the clone is expanded.

D: .; J: TRBJ1-2; size: .; length: 13; V: TRBV6-1; DNA: TGTGCCAGCAGACCATCTGGGGCATATGGCTACACCTTC; CDR3: CASRPSGAYGYTF
D: .; J: TRBJ1-3; size: .; length: 14; V: TRBV9; DNA: TGTGCCAGCAGCGTCACAGCCTCTGGAAACACCATATATTTT; CDR3: CASSVTASGNTIYF
D: .; J: TRBJ2-2; size: .; length: 15; V: TRBV28; DNA: TGTGCCAGCAGTTTTTCGGGACACGTTCCGGGGGAGCTGTTTTTT; CDR3: CASSFSGHVPGELFF
D: .; J: TRBJ2-7; size: .; length: 16; V: TRBV11-3; DNA: TGTGCCAGCAGCTTAGAAAGGGGGGGAGGGGATTACGAGCAGTACTTC; CDR3: CASSLERGGGDYEQYF
D: .; J: TRBJ1-3; size: .; length: 14; V: TRBV10-3; DNA: TGTGCCATCAGTGAGTCTAGCGGGACAAACACCATATATTTT; CDR3: CAISESSGTNTIYF
D: TRBD1; J: TRBJ2-3; size: .; length: 15; V: TRBV18; DNA: TGTGCCAGCTCACCACCGGGACAGGGGGGTGATACGCAGTATTTT; CDR3: CASSPPGQGGDTQYF
D: TRBD1; J: TRBJ1-2; size: .; length: 15; V: TRBV28; DNA: TGTGCCAGCAGTTCCCAAGGACAGGGAATAGGTGGCTACACCTTC; CDR3: CASSSQGQGIGGYTF
D: TRBD2; J: TRBJ2-2; size: .; length: 15; V: TRBV28; DNA: TGTGCCAGCAGTTTTGGCGGGGGGGCATCCGGGGAGCTGTTTTTT; CDR3: CASSFGGGASGELFF
D: TRBD1; J: TRBJ2-3; size: .; length: 15; V: TRBV28; DNA: TGTGCCAGCAGTTCTTATCCAGGGGGCGTAGATACGCAGTATTTT; CDR3: CASSSYPGGVDTQYF
D: .; J: TRBJ1-1; size: .; length: 12; V: TRBV29-1; DNA: TGCAGCGTGACAGTTTTGAACACTGAAGCTTTCTTT; CDR3: CSVTVLNTEAFF
D: .; J: TRBJ1-2; size: .; length: 13; V: TRBV6-1; DNA: TGTGCCAGCAGTGAAAGCGCGAACTATGGCTACACCTTC; CDR3: CASSESANYGYTF
D: .; J: TRBJ1-2; size: .; length: 13; V: TRBV2; DNA: TGTGCCAGCAGTGAGAAGCAGGTCTCTGGCTACACCTTC; CDR3: CASSEKQVSGYTF
D: .; J: TRBJ1-3; size: .; length: 14; V: TRBV11-2; DNA: TGTGCCAGCAGCTTGAGGGACTCTGGAAACACCATATATTTT; CDR3: CASSLRDSGNTIYF
D: .; J: TRBJ2-7; size: .; length: 15; V: TRBV9; DNA: TGTGCCAGCAGCGCGCAAGCGGACCCGCCCTACGAGCAGTACTTC; CDR3: CASSAQADPPYEQYF
D: TRBD1; J: TRBJ2-7; size: .; length: 15; V: TRBV7-2; DNA: TGTGCCAGCAGCTTAGCCGGACAGGGGGCAGGAGAGCAGTACTTC; CDR3: CASSLAGQGAGEQYF
D: TRBD2; J: TRBJ2-5; size: .; length: 19; V: TRBV19; DNA: TGTGCCAGTAGTAGGGGACTAGCGGGGGGTGTTGGATCAATAGAGACCCAGTACTTC; CDR3: CASSRGLAGGVGSIETQYF
D: TRBD1; J: TRBJ1-2; size: .; length: 14; V: TRBV18; DNA: TGTGCCAGCTCTGACCTAGGACAGGGGGATGGCTACACCTTC; CDR3: CASSDLGQGDGYTF
D: .; J: TRBJ2-1; size: .; length: 15; V: TRBV28; DNA: TGTGCCAGCAGTTTAGTAGCCCCGCTAGGGAGTGAGCAGTTCTTC; CDR3: CASSLVAPLGSEQFF
D: TRBD1; J: TRBJ2-1; size: .; length: 16; V: TRBV5-1; DNA: TGCGCCAGCAGCACCGGACCGGGTTTTTCAGGGGGTGAGCAGTTCTTC; CDR3: CASSTGPGFSGGEQFF
D: .; J: TRBJ1-2; size: .; length: 17; V: TRBV27; DNA: TGTGCCAGCAGTTTATTACAGGGTATAAGGGCTGGCTATGGCTACACCTTC; CDR3: CASSLLQGIRAGYGYTF
D: .; J: TRBJ1-5; size: .; length: 14; V: TRBV7-8; DNA: TGTGCCAGCAGCCTGGGGGGGGACGGTCAGCCCCAGCATTTT; CDR3: CASSLGGDGQPQHF
D: TRBD2; J: TRBJ2-3; size: .; length: 15; V: TRBV5-4; DNA: TGTGCCAGCAGACAAAGCGGGACTAGCACAGATACGCAGTATTTT; CDR3: CASRQSGTSTDTQYF
D: .; J: TRBJ2-7; size: .; length: 13; V: TRBV7-2; DNA: TGTGCCAGCAGCTTAGACTCTTTCTACGAGCAGTACTTC; CDR3: CASSLDSFYEQYF
D: .; J: TRBJ1-3; size: once; length: 16; V: TRBV11-2; DNA: TGTGCCAGCAGCCCGGCGGGGGGAGTCTCTGGAAACACCATATATTTT; CDR3: CASSPAGGVSGNTIYF
D: TRBD1; J: TRBJ2-3; size: .; length: 15; V: TRBV7-7; DNA: TGTGCTAGCAGCGCCGGGACAGGGTACACAGATACGCAGTATTTT; CDR3: CASSAGTGYTDTQYF
D: .; J: TRBJ1-5; size: few; length: 16; V: TRBV19; DNA: TGTGCCAGTAGTATGGACAGCTCCTATAGCAATCAGCCCCAGCATTTT; CDR3: CASSMDSSYSNQPQHF
D: .; J: TRBJ1-2; size: .; length: 13; V: TRBV18; DNA: TGTGCCAGCTCACCAGGGGGAGGAGTTGGCTACACCTTC; CDR3: CASSPGGGVGYTF
D: TRBD1; J: TRBJ2-2; size: .; length: 15; V: TRBV5-1; DNA: TGCGCCAGCAGCTTAGGACAGGGTAGCACCGGGGAGCTGTTTTTT; CDR3: CASSLGQGSTGELFF